This TCR beta chain was documented in a study of blood T cell repertoires in COVID-19. Study overall: Collection of acute and convalescent COVID-19 samples took place in the United States, Italy and Spain. The cDNA or gDNA used as material had been derived from T cells, B-cell-depleted T cells, or PBMCs.

Libraries were prepared by immunoSEQ multiplex PCR; TCRdb keeps only in-frame clonotypes and omits some of them. This sample carries around 62,000 clones, roughly 84% of them seen once, and the ten largest clones take roughly 9.2%. This CDR3 contains 16 residues. The V gene's germline CDR1 is MGHRA and CDR2 YSYEKL. Trimming cost V 3 bases and J 7 bases; bases outside gene matches: 12. The rearrangement links TRBV4-1 to TRBJ1-5, with 7 bases fitting TRBD1. The sequenced material came from peripheral blood. The clonotype originates from a man aged 50-59 years with active COVID-19. CDR3 nucleotides: TGCGCCAGCAGCCATGCTAAGGGGGACAGAGAACAGCCCCAGCATTTT. This gives the protein CASSHAKGDREQPQHF.